These 16 T cell receptor beta chains share one sample of origin, sequenced in a study of identical twins. TCRdb ran MiXCR on the 5' RACE reads and lists one entry per CDR3 protein. The repertoire holds about 900,000 distinct CDR3 sequences, with more than 9% as singletons. This sample also belongs to another study, concerning yellow fever vaccine responses in identical twins.

Sequencing was performed on PBMCs. All receptors come from a woman aged 18-29 years in good health.

The rearrangement uses TRBV6-5 and TRBJ2-1; TRBD2 agrees at 11 bases. The V and J ends lost 1 base and 9 bases, in that order; junction bases with no gene match: 5. The germline gives CDR1 MNHEY, CDR2 SVGAGI. The CDR3 runs to 15 residues. CDR3 DNA: TGTGCCAGCAGTTACTTAGCGGGGGGGCCTGGTGAGCAGTTCTTC. Translation gives CASSYLAGGPGEQFF.

The V gene is TRBV6-4, the J gene TRBJ2-3; 9 bases match TRBD1. V lost 4 bases to trimming and J lost 3 bases; unmatched junction nucleotides: 5. This CDR3 has 15 residues. Germline V gene lookup returns CDR1 MRHNA and CDR2 SNTAGT. Here the CDR3 reads CASSVGTGWTDTQYF. Here the CDR3 DNA reads TGTGCCAGCAGTGTCGGGACAGGGTGGACAGATACGCAGTATTTT.

The rearrangement joins TRBV20-1 to TRBJ2-5; no definite D call. The CDR3 consists of 11 residues. Looked up from germline, CDR1 is DFQATT and CDR2 is SNEGSKA (reference sequence). V lost 0 bases and J 5 bases, leaving 4 bases between the germline ends. The CDR3 sequence: CSARDSETQYF. The CDR3 DNA is TGCAGTGCTAGAGATTCGGAGACCCAGTACTTC.

This clonotype has a handful of counts. The V call is TRBV19, the J call TRBJ2-7; possibly TRBD1 for D (5 bases). With 3 bases removed from V and 3 bases from J, the gap between germline ends came to 15 bases. Germline CDR1 is LNHDA and CDR2 is SQIVND (reference sequence). The CDR3 is 15 residues long. CDR3 sequence: CASSISRQGIYEQYF. For the CDR3, the DNA is TGTGCCAGTAGTATCTCTCGGCAGGGTATCTACGAGCAGTACTTC. The variable domain in full, with the rest retrieved from reference TRBV19 and TRBJ2-7, is DGGITQSPKYLFRKEGQNVTLSCEQNLNHDAMYWYRQDPGQGLRLIYYSQIVNDFQKGDIAEGYSVSREKKESFPLTVTSAQKNPTAFYLCASSISRQGIYEQYFGPGTRLTVT.

This clonotype turned up a few times. V is TRBV20-1 and J is TRBJ2-5; maybe TRBD2 (5 bases). This CDR3 has 15 residues. Trimming left V 0 bases short and J 2 bases short, with 13 bases between. CDR1 and CDR2 from the germline V gene are DFQATT and SNEGSKA (reference sequence). The CDR3 DNA sequence: TGCAGTGCTAGAGATTCCGGGATACCACAAGAGACCCAGTACTTC. The encoded protein is CSARDSGIPQETQYF.

The chain links TRBV20-1 to TRBJ2-7; D unresolved. Trimming cost V 0 bases and J 2 bases, with 8 bases left between them. The CDR3 is 13 residues long. CDR1 and CDR2 (germline): DFQATT, SNEGSKA (reference sequence). CDR3 DNA sequence: TGCAGTGCTAGAGATCTGGGTGCCTACGAGCAGTACGTC. Amino acid sequence: CSARDLGAYEQYV.

The DNA of the CDR3 is TGTGCCAGCAGTGAAGAGAGACGGGTTTTTTTCTTC. This codes for CASSEERRVFFF. The V gene is TRBV2, the J gene TRBJ2-1; no reliable D call. CDR3 length: 12 residues. V was trimmed by 1 base and J by 16 bases, leaving 14 bases between them. Looked up from germline, CDR1 is SNHLY and CDR2 is FYNNEI.

The rearrangement uses TRBV11-2 and TRBJ2-2, with D perhaps matching TRBD2 (6 bases). The CDR3 is 18 residues long. Germline V gene lookup returns CDR1 SGHAT and CDR2 FQNNGV. The V gene lost 3 bases and the J gene lost 6 bases, with 23 bases spanning the gap. CDR3 nucleotide sequence: TGTGCCAGCAGCTTCGTGCCTGGGACTTCGGTGAAGCCCGGGGAGCTGTTTTTT. Translated: CASSFVPGTSVKPGELFF.

This clonotype was detected a few times. The V and J genes are TRBV12-3 or TRBV12-4 and TRBJ1-2, with a possible D match to TRBD1 (6 bases). This CDR3 has 12 amino acids. The CDR3 DNA reads TGTGCGACGTTTCGACAGGACTATGGCTACACCTTC. Translation: CATFRQDYGYTF.

This CDR3 reads CATSRSSGTDTQYF. The CDR3 nucleotides read TGTGCCACCAGTCGGTCTAGCGGCACAGATACGCAGTATTTT. The rearrangement joins TRBV24-1 to TRBJ2-3; D is perhaps TRBD2 (6 bases). The germline V gene encodes CDR1 KGHDR and CDR2 SFDVKD. This CDR3 contains 14 residues. V was clipped by 6 bases and J by 1 base, with 10 bases between them.

This clonotype came up a few times. The CDR3 coding sequence is TGTGCCACCAGTGACTACGCTACAGGTTACACCGGGGAGCTGTTTTTT. It translates to CATSDYATGYTGELFF. This chain links TRBV24-1 with TRBJ2-2; D might be TRBD1 (5 bases). Trimming cost V 4 bases and J 3 bases, with 14 bases left between them. Germline-derived CDR1 and CDR2 are KGHDR and SFDVKD. The CDR3 spans 16 residues.

This clonotype was seen repeatedly, ten times or more. J is TRBJ2-3 and V is TRBV6-6; D gene uncertain. Germline V gives CDR1 MNHNY, CDR2 SVGAGI (reference sequence). V lost 6 bases and J lost 5, with 6 bases in between. The CDR3 contains 11 residues. In nucleotides, the CDR3 is TGTGCCAGCAGAACGGGAGATACGCAGTATTTT. It encodes CASRTGDTQYF.

This clonotype was seen ten or more times. CDR3 DNA: TGCGCCAGCAGCTTACCAACCGTCAATGAGCAGTTCTTC. This codes for CASSLPTVNEQFF. This chain links TRBV5-1 with TRBJ2-1; no firm D call. CDR3 length: 13 residues. Trimming shortened V by 2 bases and J by 6 bases, and 9 bases separated the two germline ends. Germline V CDR1 and CDR2: SGHRS, YFSETQ. Variable domain in full (rest from reference TRBV5-1 and TRBJ2-1): KAGVTQTPRYLIKTRGQQVTLSCSPISGHRSVSWYQQTPGQGLQFLFEYFSETQRNKGNFPGRFSGRQFSNSRSEMNVSTLELGDSALYLCASSLPTVNEQFFGPGTRLTVL.

This clonotype was seen ten or more times. V usage is TRBV28 and J usage is TRBJ2-4; maybe TRBD1 (7 bases). Per the germline V gene, CDR1 is MDHEN and CDR2 is SYDVKM. CDR3 length: 16 residues. Trimming cost V 7 bases and J 2 bases, with 18 bases left between them. Here the CDR3 reads CASTRRQGGTKNIQYF. The CDR3 bases are TGTGCCAGCACCAGAAGACAGGGAGGAACCAAAAACATTCAGTACTTC.

This clonotype was found a few times. CDR3 DNA sequence: TGTGCCAGCAGTGCCCTCCTAGGACCTTCCTACAATGAGCAGTTCTTC. Translating gives CASSALLGPSYNEQFF. The rearrangement links TRBV28 to TRBJ2-1; D is uncertain. The CDR3 has 16 residues. The V end was cut by 5 bases, the J end by 1 base, with 15 bases between. Germline V gene data show CDR1 as MDHEN and CDR2 as SYDVKM.

This clonotype was counted at least ten times. V is TRBV10-3 and J is TRBJ2-3, with D perhaps TRBD2 (5 bases). This CDR3 is 15 amino acids long. V lost 2 bases and J lost 4, with 13 bases in between. Germline values: CDR1 ENHRY, CDR2 SYGVKD. DNA of the CDR3: TGTGCCATCAGTGAGAGAGGGCCCAGCTCAGATACGCAGTATTTT. This encodes CAISERGPSSDTQYF.